A selection of T cell receptor beta chains follows, all from one sample in a study of blood T cell repertoires in COVID-19. Here immunoSEQ multiplex PCR was the method, and the copy in TCRdb shows in-frame clones only, minus some. The sample includes roughly 250,000 clones, roughly 91% of them seen just once. The sequenced sample consisted of peripheral blood. These receptors came from a woman in her forties who had recovered from COVID-19. CDR3s include the opening cysteine and the closing phenylalanine or tryptophan. A D gene is named only where the DNA matches it firmly. Size is stated for part of the rows, as once, few or many counts, or as a class when the clone is expanded.

cdr3_nt cdr3_aa j_call v_call clone_size d_call
TGTGCCTGGCAATCCGCGGGATGGGGCAATGAGCAGTTCTTC CAWQSAGWGNEQFF TRBJ2-1 TRBV30 once NA
TGTGCCAGCAGCCGGGACAGCAACTATGGCTACACCTTC CASSRDSNYGYTF TRBJ1-2 TRBV9 NA TRBD1
TGTGCCAGCAGCAACAGGGACAATCAGCCCCAGCATTTT CASSNRDNQPQHF TRBJ1-5 TRBV12-3/TRBV12-4 NA NA
TGCGCCAGCAGCCTCCTCGGGGGGGAAGCTTTCTTT CASSLLGGEAFF TRBJ1-1 TRBV4-3 NA NA
TGTGCCAGCACCCCGACAGGGTTCGATGGCTACACCTTC CASTPTGFDGYTF TRBJ1-2 TRBV11-3 NA TRBD1
TGTGCCAGTAGTATGGTCAGGGGGCTAGGGGGCTACACCTTC CASSMVRGLGGYTF TRBJ1-2 TRBV19 NA TRBD1
TGTGCCAGCAGCCAAGCCCCGGGCACTAGCGGGAGGAACACCGGGGAGCTGTTTTTT CASSQAPGTSGRNTGELFF TRBJ2-2 TRBV4-2 NA TRBD2
TGTGCCAGCAGCCAGAAAGGGGGAGACAGGGGGCGAGGTGAAGCTTTCTTT CASSQKGGDRGRGEAFF TRBJ1-1 TRBV3-1/TRBV3-2 NA TRBD1
TGCGCCAGCAGCTTGTCCAGGGGCGAGGGTGGCTACACCTTC CASSLSRGEGGYTF TRBJ1-2 TRBV5-1 NA NA
TGTGCCTGGTCTTGGGCCGGACTAGCGGGATTTGAGACCCAGTACTTC CAWSWAGLAGFETQYF TRBJ2-5 TRBV30 NA TRBD2
TGTGCCATCAGTGAAGGACTGAGCAATCAGCCCCAGCATTTT CAISEGLSNQPQHF TRBJ1-5 TRBV10-3 NA NA
TGTGCCAGCAGTCCAGTGGTTCTCGGGGGAGGCCTCAAGTATGAGCAGTTCTTC CASSPVVLGGGLKYEQFF TRBJ2-1 TRBV7-3 once NA
TGTGCCAGTACCGGGACAGGGCACACCATATATTTT CASTGTGHTIYF TRBJ1-3 TRBV19 NA TRBD1
TGTGCCAGCAGTAGTCTGGGGGGGGCGTGGAATGAGCAGTTCTTC CASSSLGGAWNEQFF TRBJ2-1 TRBV6-5 NA NA
TGCAGTGCTAGTGTCGCGGGAGACACCGGGGAGCTGTTTTTT CSASVAGDTGELFF TRBJ2-2 TRBV20-1 NA TRBD2
TGTGCCAGCAGCCTCCGGGACAGGTACACAGATACGCAGTATTTT CASSLRDRYTDTQYF TRBJ2-3 TRBV7-9 NA TRBD1
TGTGCCAGCAGCTTTCCCCCGGGGGGGGGAAACACCATATATTTT CASSFPPGGGNTIYF TRBJ1-3 TRBV7-2 NA NA
TGTGCCAGCAGCGTAGGTCGGACTAGCGGGGCCTACAATGAGCAGTTCTTC CASSVGRTSGAYNEQFF TRBJ2-1 TRBV9 NA TRBD2
TGTGCCAGTAAATCTGGTGGAGGGTCGTACACTGAAGCTTTCTTT CASKSGGGSYTEAFF TRBJ1-1 TRBV19 NA NA
TGTGCCAGCAGACGCACCGTTGAACTAGCGGGAGGGGAAGAGACCCAGTACTTC CASRRTVELAGGEETQYF TRBJ2-5 TRBV3-1/TRBV3-2 few TRBD2
TGTGCCAGCTCACCATCCCGCGGGGTTAATGTCGGGAGGCCTCCGAACACCGGGGAGCTGTTTTTT CASSPSRGVNVGRPPNTGELFF TRBJ2-2 TRBV18 NA TRBD2
TGTGCCAGTAGCAAGGTGTTGCTGCGGTGGGGCACAGATACGCAGTATTTT CASSKVLLRWGTDTQYF TRBJ2-3 TRBV19 NA NA
TGTGCCAGTAGCCCTCTACAGGTTCGTATGCGTCAGCCCCAGCATTTT CASSPLQVRMRQPQHF TRBJ1-5 TRBV19 NA NA
TGTGCCACCCGGGGGAGCACTGAAGCTTTCTTT CATRGSTEAFF TRBJ1-1 TRBV24-1 NA NA
TGTGCCAGCAGCGCACTAGCGGCTCCGGGGTACACAGATACGCAGTATTTT CASSALAAPGYTDTQYF TRBJ2-3 TRBV7-8 NA TRBD2
TGTGCTAGCAGCCCAACGACTAGACACGAGCAGTACTTC CASSPTTRHEQYF TRBJ2-7 TRBV7-7 NA NA
TGTGCCACCCAGACAGGGAACTATGGCTACACCTTC CATQTGNYGYTF TRBJ1-2 TRBV10-3 NA TRBD1
TGTGCCAGCAGTTACTCGGTTGGAGAAGCTAACTATGGCTACACCTTC CASSYSVGEANYGYTF TRBJ1-2 TRBV6-2/TRBV6-3 NA NA
TGTGCCTGGACCCGACAGGGGACCTACTATGGCTACACCTTC CAWTRQGTYYGYTF TRBJ1-2 TRBV30 few TRBD1
TGTGCCAGCAGTGAGCTAGCGGGAGGAGCAGATACGCAGTATTTT CASSELAGGADTQYF TRBJ2-3 TRBV6-1 NA TRBD2
TGTGCCAGCAGTGGGAGGGAAGTGTCCGTCTATGGCTACACCTTC CASSGREVSVYGYTF TRBJ1-2 TRBV25-1 NA NA
TGTGCCAGCAGCTTACGGGGGGGCGGCGAGCAGTACTTC CASSLRGGGEQYF TRBJ2-7 TRBV11-3 NA TRBD2
TGTGCCAGCAGCTTATTTGGTGGCAGCGGGGGCCGGGAGCTGTTTTTT CASSLFGGSGGRELFF TRBJ2-2 TRBV7-8 NA TRBD2
TGTGCCTGGAGTGTACTGGACAGGGGTGCAGATACGCAGTATTTT CAWSVLDRGADTQYF TRBJ2-3 TRBV30 NA TRBD1
TGTGCCAGCAGTCGCCCTTTGGGAGGGCTGGGCGGGGAGCTGTTTTTT CASSRPLGGLGGELFF TRBJ2-2 TRBV6-2/TRBV6-3 NA TRBD2
TGTGCCAGCAGCCCCGTACAGAGGACAGACAATAGCAATCAGCCCCAGCATTTT CASSPVQRTDNSNQPQHF TRBJ1-5 TRBV7-2 NA NA
TGTGCCAGCAGCCTACGCCCGGGGCAGGGGCGGATGAACACTGAAGCTTTCTTT CASSLRPGQGRMNTEAFF TRBJ1-1 TRBV5-4 once NA
TGTGCCAGCAGCCCGGGCACAGGGGGGAACACTGAAGCTTTCTTT CASSPGTGGNTEAFF TRBJ1-1 TRBV7-6 NA TRBD1
TGTGCCAGCAGCCCACAACCCATAAACACCGGGGAGCTGTTTTTT CASSPQPINTGELFF TRBJ2-2 TRBV7-2 NA NA
TGTGCCAGCACCCTAAGGTCCCTAGCGGGAGTAGGCGAGCAGTACTTC CASTLRSLAGVGEQYF TRBJ2-7 TRBV7-2 NA TRBD2
TGTGCCAGGGGGGGTCGGTCTCCCCCGGAAGAAAAACTGTTTTTT CARGGRSPPEEKLFF TRBJ1-4 TRBV5-3 NA NA
TGTGCCACCATGCTAGCGGGAGGGCCATACGAGCAGTACTTC CATMLAGGPYEQYF TRBJ2-7 TRBV6-5 NA TRBD2
TGTGCCAGCAGCCGTACTAGCGGGAGGAACACCGGGGAGCTGTTTTTT CASSRTSGRNTGELFF TRBJ2-2 TRBV7-2 NA TRBD2
TGTGCCAGCAGCTTGGCCGGGACAGGGGGAGTGAGAACCCTCCACTTT CASSLAGTGGVRTLHF TRBJ1-6 TRBV5-4 NA TRBD1
TGTGCCAGCAGTTTAGGGACACCCCCCTCTTACGAGCAGTACTTC CASSLGTPPSYEQYF TRBJ2-7 TRBV28 NA NA
TGTGCCAGCGGGGGGGCCTGGGGCTACACCTTC CASGGAWGYTF TRBJ1-2 TRBV9 NA NA
TGTGCCAGCAGCGAACACATGAACACTGAAGCTTTCTTT CASSEHMNTEAFF TRBJ1-1 TRBV6-4 NA NA
TGTGCCAGCAGCCCCGGGGGGGGTGGCTATGGCTACACCTTC CASSPGGGGYGYTF TRBJ1-2 TRBV7-8 NA NA
TGCGCCAGCAGCCCCGGACTAGCGTCCACAGATACGCAGTATTTT CASSPGLASTDTQYF TRBJ2-3 TRBV5-1 NA TRBD2
TGTGCCAGCAGTGAATACGGAGGGTACGTGGAGACCCAGTACTTC CASSEYGGYVETQYF TRBJ2-5 TRBV25-1 NA NA
TGTGCCAGCAGCCCAAGGCCCCCGACAGAAGCTTTCTTT CASSPRPPTEAFF TRBJ1-1 TRBV12-3/TRBV12-4 NA NA
TGTGCCAGCAGTCTCACAGGGGGGCAAGGCGAGCAGTACTTC CASSLTGGQGEQYF TRBJ2-7 TRBV27 NA TRBD1
TGTGCCAGCAGCAGCACTAATAGCAATCAGCCCCAGCATTTT CASSSTNSNQPQHF TRBJ1-5 TRBV7-2 few NA
TGTGCCACCAGTGATCCCGGGACTAGCGGGAGTAGGCTCAATGAGCAGTTCTTC CATSDPGTSGSRLNEQFF TRBJ2-1 TRBV24-1 NA TRBD2
TGTGCCAGCAGCTCCGGATCCCTAGCGACCCAAGAGACCCAGTACTTC CASSSGSLATQETQYF TRBJ2-5 TRBV5-4 NA NA
TGCGCCAGCAGCCCCCGGACTGCGAACACCGGGGAGCTGTTTTTT CASSPRTANTGELFF TRBJ2-2 TRBV5-1 NA NA
TGCAGCGGCCAGGGGGTCTACGAGCAGTACTTC CSGQGVYEQYF TRBJ2-7 TRBV29-1 NA TRBD1
TGCGCCACCGCCAAGTCGAGCGGGGGGGGCTACAATGAGCAGTTCTTC CATAKSSGGGYNEQFF TRBJ2-1 TRBV5-1 NA TRBD2
TGTGCCAGCAGCTTATGGCGGAGGAACACCGGGGAGCTGTTTTTT CASSLWRRNTGELFF TRBJ2-2 TRBV11-2 NA NA